Following are 27 T cell receptor beta chains from one sample sequenced in a study of shared clonotypes between healthy human individuals. Naive CD8 cells, CD45RO-negative and positively selected for CCR7, excluded terminally differentiated effector memory CD45RA+ cells. Some clones are missing from TCRdb's copy, which holds only in-frame ones; the method was immunoSEQ multiplex PCR. In the table there are hundreds of thousands of clones, around 96% of which are singletons. Sequencing was done on a sample of naive CD8+ T cells sorted from blood. These receptor sequences come from a woman under 40 in good health.

The chain uses TRBV28 and TRBJ2-1; perhaps TRBD2 as D (6 bases). V dropped 5 bases and J dropped 2 bases, with 10 bases sitting between them. The germline V gene has CDR1 MDHEN and CDR2 SYDVKM. The CDR3 contains 14 residues. The CDR3: CASSPAGTYNEQFF. The CDR3, as DNA: TGTGCCAGCAGTCCTGCGGGGACCTACAATGAGCAGTTCTTC.

The rearrangement uses TRBV7-9 and TRBJ1-4, with a possible D match to TRBD1 (5 bases). The CDR3 has 13 residues. Germline-derived CDR1 and CDR2 are SEHNR and FQNEAQ (reference sequence). Between the trimmed V and J ends, which lost 5 bases and 7 bases, there was a span of 11 bases. CDR3: CASSQGRGEKLFF. The CDR3, as DNA: TGTGCCAGCAGCCAGGGACGGGGTGAAAAACTGTTTTTT.

The rearrangement links TRBV5-4 to TRBJ2-7; D is uncertain. Trimming took off 5 bases at V and 6 bases at J, with 15 bases between the two ends. CDR3 length: 13 residues. The germline V gene encodes CDR1 SGHNT and CDR2 YYREEE (reference sequence). CDR3 loop: CASRTTDTLEQYF. The CDR3 DNA reads as TGTGCCAGCAGAACGACGGATACGCTCGAGCAGTACTTC.

This clone was detected once. This chain links TRBV27 with TRBJ2-2, with D possibly being TRBD2 (5 bases). Trimming pared 4 bases from V and 6 bases from J, leaving 12 bases between. The germline gives CDR1 MNHEY, CDR2 SMNVEV (reference sequence). This CDR3 has 14 residues. CDR3 sequence (DNA): TGTGCCAGCAGTTCCCTGACGGGGTCCGGGGAGCTGTTTTTT. This sequence encodes CASSSLTGSGELFF.

The count of this clone is one. V usage is TRBV5-1 and J usage is TRBJ2-5, with D unresolved. With 1 base removed from V and 5 bases from J, the gap between germline ends came to 9 bases. This CDR3 comprises 13 residues. Germline lookup yields CDR1 SGHRS and CDR2 YFSETQ. Here the CDR3 reads CASSLRHGETQYF. The CDR3, as DNA: TGCGCCAGCAGCTTGAGACACGGGGAGACCCAGTACTTC.

The chain links TRBV7-9 to TRBJ2-5; D is possibly TRBD2 (6 bases). Germline V gives CDR1 SEHNR, CDR2 FQNEAQ (reference sequence). There are 15 residues in the CDR3. The V end lost 0 bases, the J end lost 2 bases, and 10 bases lay between the germline ends. Here the CDR3 reads CASSLAGGRQETQYF. The CDR3 nucleotides read TGTGCCAGCAGCTTAGCGGGAGGAAGGCAAGAGACCCAGTACTTC.

V gene TRBV7-9 combines with J gene TRBJ1-6; 7 nucleotides line up with TRBD1. This CDR3 region has 14 residues. V shed 2 bases and J 7 bases; nucleotides not matched to a gene: 2. In germline, CDR1 is SEHNR, CDR2 FQNEAQ (reference sequence). CDR3 DNA: TGTGCCAGCAGCTTAATACAGGGGAATTCACCCCTCCACTTT. Translated, it gives CASSLIQGNSPLHF.

The V gene is TRBV5-1, the J gene TRBJ1-3, with D possibly being TRBD1 (5 bases). This CDR3 is 14 amino acids long. V lost 1 base and J 0 bases, leaving 5 bases between the germline ends. The germline V gene encodes CDR1 SGHRS and CDR2 YFSETQ. CDR3 region: CASSLTGSGNTIYF. CDR3 sequence (DNA): TGCGCCAGCAGCTTGACAGGCTCTGGAAACACCATATATTTT. Based on the CDR3 plus reference TRBV5-1 and TRBJ1-3, the full variable domain is KAGVTQTPRYLIKTRGQQVTLSCSPISGHRSVSWYQQTPGQGLQFLFEYFSETQRNKGNFPGRFSGRQFSNSRSEMNVSTLELGDSALYLCASSLTGSGNTIYFGEGSWLTVV.

V usage is TRBV19 and J usage is TRBJ1-4; D is unclear. CDR1 is LNHDA and CDR2 is SQIVND in the germline V gene (reference sequence). V dropped 7 bases and J dropped 3 bases, with 15 bases sitting between them. The CDR3 sequence is 15 residues long. This CDR3 is CASTSSRLSNEKLFF. The CDR3 region has the DNA TGTGCCAGTACCTCGAGCAGGCTTTCTAATGAAAAACTGTTTTTT.

The rearrangement joins TRBV2 to TRBJ2-6, with TRBD1 identical over 10 bases. This CDR3 spans 14 amino acids. CDR1 and CDR2 (germline): SNHLY, FYNNEI. V was pared by 4 bases and J by 9 bases, with 3 bases of the junction left unmatched. The CDR3 region is CASSVGQGFNVLTF. The DNA for the CDR3 is TGTGCCAGCAGTGTGGGACAGGGGTTCAACGTCCTGACTTTC.

This chain links TRBV5-4 with TRBJ2-1; D possibly corresponds to TRBD2 (6 bases). CDR1 is SGHNT, CDR2 YYREEE, per germline (reference sequence). The CDR3 runs to 15 residues. V dropped 4 bases and J dropped 3 bases, with 14 bases sitting between them. The CDR3 DNA is TGTGCCAGCAGCGCCCGGGGGAGGAACTACAATGAGCAGTTCTTC. This codes for CASSARGRNYNEQFF.

The V and J genes are TRBV27 and TRBJ2-1; D is tentatively TRBD1 or TRBD2 (5 bases each). CDR1 is MNHEY and CDR2 is SMNVEV in the germline V gene (reference sequence). The V end lost 7 bases, the J end lost 0 bases, and 10 bases lay between the germline ends. The CDR3 loop spans 14 amino acids. CDR3: CASKPGSSYNEQFF. CDR3 nucleotide sequence: TGTGCCAGCAAACCAGGGAGCTCCTACAATGAGCAGTTCTTC.

The rearrangement links TRBV6-6 to TRBJ2-7, with D tentatively TRBD1 (5 bases). CDR1 is MNHNY, CDR2 SVGAGI, per germline (reference sequence). Trimming pared 0 bases from V and 4 bases from J, leaving 10 bases between. The length of the CDR3 is 14 residues. The CDR3 nucleotides read TGTGCCAGCAGTTACTCAGGGGTCGATTACGAGCAGTACTTC. This sequence encodes CASSYSGVDYEQYF.

V and J are TRBV25-1 and TRBJ2-7; D assignment may be TRBD1 or TRBD2 (5 bases each). V dropped 4 bases and J dropped 0 bases, with 7 bases sitting between them. Germline V lookup: CDR1 MGHDK, CDR2 SYGVNS. This CDR3 has 13 residues. The CDR3 bases are TGTGCCAGCAGTGGTGGGGGCTCCTACGAGCAGTACTTC. This encodes CASSGGGSYEQYF.

The chain couples TRBV7-2 to TRBJ2-2, with 10 bases matching TRBD2. The germline gives CDR1 SGHTA, CDR2 FQGNSA. Trimming cost V 2 bases and J 4 bases; bases outside gene matches: 7. CDR3 length: 17 residues. CDR3 residues: CASSLFLAGVVTGELFF. CDR3 bases: TGTGCCAGCAGCTTATTCCTAGCGGGAGTCGTCACCGGGGAGCTGTTTTTT.

This sequence joins TRBV5-1 and TRBJ2-1; no clear D gene. Germline V gene lookup returns CDR1 SGHRS and CDR2 YFSETQ. V lost 1 base and J 9 bases, leaving 11 bases between the germline ends. The CDR3 covers 13 residues. The CDR3 protein is CASSLMAGPEQFF. The CDR3 bases are TGCGCCAGCAGCTTGATGGCCGGGCCTGAGCAGTTCTTC.

This clone was recorded once. The chain combines TRBV27 with TRBJ2-2; D might be TRBD2 (5 bases). V gave up 0 bases and J gave up 4 bases, with 9 bases separating them. The length of the CDR3 is 15 residues. The germline V gene encodes CDR1 MNHEY and CDR2 SMNVEV (reference sequence). CDR3 amino acids: CASSLSGEGTGELFF. In nucleotides, the CDR3 is TGTGCCAGCAGTTTATCGGGAGAGGGCACCGGGGAGCTGTTTTTT.

The chain couples TRBV2 to TRBJ2-5; D gene uncertain. CDR1 SNHLY and CDR2 FYNNEI come from the germline V gene. V was pared by 5 bases and J by 0 bases, with 13 bases between. The CDR3 has 15 residues. CDR3: CASSTAAGYQETQYF. The CDR3 nucleotides are TGTGCCAGCAGTACCGCCGCAGGCTACCAAGAGACCCAGTACTTC.

This chain connects TRBV5-6 to TRBJ2-3; maybe TRBD2 (5 bases). Trimming stripped 0 bases from V and 7 bases from J, with 15 bases between. CDR3 length: 15 residues. The germline CDR1 and CDR2 sequences are SGHDT and YYEEEE. The CDR3 nucleotides read TGTGCCAGCAGCTTGGAGGCTAGCTGGCGGCATACGCAGTATTTT. This gives the protein CASSLEASWRHTQYF.

V usage is TRBV27 and J usage is TRBJ2-1; D remains unclear. Trimming pared 5 bases from V and 0 bases from J, leaving 17 bases between. There are 17 residues in the CDR3. Germline CDR1 and CDR2: MNHEY and SMNVEV (reference sequence). The DNA for the CDR3 is TGTGCCAGCAGTCTCTCGGTAGAAGGGCTCTCCTACAATGAGCAGTTCTTC. Its protein product is CASSLSVEGLSYNEQFF.

This chain joins TRBV4-1 and TRBJ2-1; TRBD1 or TRBD2 may be the D gene (6 bases each). This CDR3 comprises 18 residues. Germline loops: CDR1 MGHRA, CDR2 YSYEKL. Deletions cut 4 bases from V and 2 bases from J, with 21 bases between. The CDR3 sequence: CASSRKATGRTTYNEQFF. CDR3 coding DNA: TGCGCCAGCAGCCGGAAAGCCACAGGGAGGACTACCTACAATGAGCAGTTCTTC.

The V and J genes are TRBV15 and TRBJ1-1, with D possibly being TRBD1 (6 bases). V was shortened by 11 bases and J by 0 bases, with 10 bases between the two germline ends. The CDR3 sequence is 12 residues long. Looked up from germline, CDR1 is LNHNV and CDR2 is YYDKDF (reference sequence). CDR3 DNA sequence: TGTGCCTTCGGACAGCTGAACACTGAAGCTTTCTTT. Protein sequence: CAFGQLNTEAFF. The whole variable domain, filled in from reference TRBV15 and TRBJ1-1, reads DAMVIQNPRYQVTQFGKPVTLSCSQTLNHNVMYWYQQKSSQAPKLLFHYYDKDFNNEADTPDNFQSRRPNTSFCFLDIRSPGLGDTAMYLCAFGQLNTEAFFGQGTRLTVV.

J is TRBJ2-5 and V is TRBV9; no definite D call. CDR1 SGDLS and CDR2 YYNGEE come from the germline V gene. There are 14 residues in the CDR3. V dropped 0 bases and J dropped 5 bases, with 11 bases sitting between them. This chain's CDR3 is CASSVDQLVETQYF. The CDR3 DNA reads TGTGCCAGCAGCGTAGATCAGCTGGTGGAGACCCAGTACTTC.

This sequence joins TRBV27 and TRBJ2-7, with a possible D match to TRBD2 (5 bases). In germline, CDR1 is MNHEY, CDR2 SMNVEV (reference sequence). V shed 2 bases and J shed 4 bases, with 12 bases lying between them. This CDR3 comprises 14 residues. The CDR3 region has the DNA TGTGCCAGCAGTTTAAGTGCGGGCCGATACGAGCAGTACTTC. Its translation: CASSLSAGRYEQYF.

V usage is TRBV28 and J usage is TRBJ1-1, with TRBD1 as a possible D gene (5 bases). Trimming took off 1 base at V and 3 bases at J, with 12 bases between the two ends. From germline, CDR1 is MDHEN and CDR2 SYDVKM. The CDR3 runs to 15 residues. The CDR3 DNA reads as TGTGCCAGCAGTTTATCTGGGACCCTTTACACTGAAGCTTTCTTT. Its translation: CASSLSGTLYTEAFF. The whole variable domain, filled in from reference TRBV28 and TRBJ1-1, reads DVKVTQSSRYLVKRTGEKVFLECVQDMDHENMFWYRQDPGLGLRLIYFSYDVKMKEKGDIPEGYSVSREKKERFSLILESASTNQTSMYLCASSLSGTLYTEAFFGQGTRLTVV.

The J gene is TRBJ1-5, the V gene TRBV28, with TRBD1 matching over 7 bases. With V trimmed by 6 bases and J by 0 bases, 5 bases remained unmatched. This CDR3 contains 15 residues. The germline V gene encodes CDR1 MDHEN and CDR2 SYDVKM. CDR3 nucleotide sequence: TGTGCCAGCAGACCGACAGGGCATAGCAATCAGCCCCAGCATTTT. Protein: CASRPTGHSNQPQHF.

The rearrangement uses TRBV7-9 and TRBJ2-3, with D possibly matching TRBD2 (6 bases). Germline values: CDR1 SEHNR, CDR2 FQNEAQ (reference sequence). The CDR3 length is 16 residues. V lost 1 base to trimming and J lost 6 bases, with 17 bases between them. CDR3 sequence reads: CASSLGVRGIGDTQYF. CDR3 coding DNA: TGTGCCAGCAGCTTAGGTGTGCGGGGTATAGGGGATACGCAGTATTTT.